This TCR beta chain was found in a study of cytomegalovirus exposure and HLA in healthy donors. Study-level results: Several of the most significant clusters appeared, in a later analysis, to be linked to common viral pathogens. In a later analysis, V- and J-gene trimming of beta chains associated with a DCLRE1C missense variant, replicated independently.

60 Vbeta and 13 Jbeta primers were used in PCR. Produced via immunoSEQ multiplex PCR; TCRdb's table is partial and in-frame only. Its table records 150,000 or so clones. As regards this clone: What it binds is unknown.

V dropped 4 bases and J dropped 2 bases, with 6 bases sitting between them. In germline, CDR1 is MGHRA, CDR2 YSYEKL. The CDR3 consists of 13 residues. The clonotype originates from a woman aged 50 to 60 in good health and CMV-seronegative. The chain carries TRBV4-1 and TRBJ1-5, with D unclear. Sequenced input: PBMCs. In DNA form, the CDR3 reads TGCGCCAGCAGCCGTACAGGCAATCAGCCCCAGCATTTT. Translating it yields CASSRTGNQPQHF.